This T cell receptor (beta chain) appears in the sequencing data of a study of blood T cells in healthy people across ages. On the study more broadly: Capturing about one barcoded beta molecule per two T cells was achieved by template switching.

Study conclusions and caveats: TCR beta diversity, measured per million T cells, fell in a roughly linear way with age. More naive CD4+ cells and higher diversity were found in long-lived than in aged donors.

To note about this clonotype: Its antigen is not identified.

There are 16 residues in the CDR3. Germline CDR1 and CDR2: SGHAT and FQNNGV. The V end lost 1 base, the J end lost 0 bases, and 10 bases lay between the germline ends. Next came a second PCR, run for roughly 6 to 11 cycles, which used a sample-barcoded 5' primer along with a J-beta primer mix. TCRdb reprocessed the 5' RACE reads with MiXCR, giving one entry per CDR3 protein. Of more than 700,000 distinct CDR3 sequences detected, roughly 50% appear once; the ten largest clones hold approximately 40%. What was sequenced was blood. The source of this sequence is an elderly man in good health. The genes are TRBV11-2 and TRBJ1-5; D is undetermined. The CDR3 coding sequence is TGTGCCAGCAGCTTAGCGCCCGGGTATAGCAATCAGCCCCAGCATTTT. Translated, it gives CASSLAPGYSNQPQHF. Full variable domain (rest looked up from reference TRBV11-2 and TRBJ1-5): EAGVAQSPRYKIIEKRQSVAFWCNPISGHATLYWYQQILGQGPKLLIQFQNNGVVDDSQLPKDRFSAERLKGVDSTLKIQPAKLEDSAVYLCASSLAPGYSNQPQHFGDGTRLSIL.